The rows below give T cell receptor beta chains drawn from one sample of a study of shared clonotypes between healthy human individuals. Some clones are missing from TCRdb's copy, which holds only in-frame ones; the method was immunoSEQ multiplex PCR. Found here are around 1,900,000 clones, 90% to 95% of them singletons; the top ten hold around 1.8%. Specimen: naive CD8+ T cells from PBMCs. These TCRs come from a young man in good health. Some clones in this sample may be carry-over from other donors' samples. Both conserved end residues are part of each CDR3. A D gene is named only where the DNA matches it firmly. Only part of the rows carry a size: once, few, many, or a class if the clone is expanded.

D	V	size	J	DNA	CDR3
-	TRBV5-4	few	TRBJ2-7	TGTGCCAGCAGTTCCGGAGTACCCTACGAGCAGTACTTC	CASSSGVPYEQYF
-	TRBV4-1	-	TRBJ2-1	TGCGCCAGCAGCCAGAGGGGACTCGTGGGTAATGAGCAGTTCTTC	CASSQRGLVGNEQFF
TRBD1	TRBV19	-	TRBJ1-2	TGTGCCAGTAATAGAGGGGACAGGGTAGGTGGCTACACCTTC	CASNRGDRVGGYTF
-	TRBV5-6	once	TRBJ2-1	TGTGCCAGCAGCTCGGGGACTCCCGAGCAGTTCTTC	CASSSGTPEQFF
TRBD2	TRBV9	-	TRBJ2-3	TGTGCCAGCAGCGTCGGTAGCGGGCCTCTGGATACGCAGTATTTT	CASSVGSGPLDTQYF
-	TRBV27	-	TRBJ2-1	TGTGCCAGCAGTTTAGGGGGGAGTTACAATGAGCAGTTCTTC	CASSLGGSYNEQFF
-	TRBV4-1	-	TRBJ2-7	TGCGCCAGCAGCCCGCTAGTAGGCGGAGGATACGAGCAGTACTTC	CASSPLVGGGYEQYF
-	TRBV7-6	once	TRBJ2-7	TGTGCCAGCAGCTTAGCGCCAGGGATCCCGGAACCTTACGAGCAGTACTTC	CASSLAPGIPEPYEQYF
-	TRBV9	-	TRBJ2-3	TGTGCCAGCAGCGTATCTGGCCTTTTGGATACGCAGTATTTT	CASSVSGLLDTQYF
-	TRBV10-3	-	TRBJ2-1	TGTGCCATCAGTGAATGGCTAGTGGGTTTGAATGAGCAGTTCTTC	CAISEWLVGLNEQFF
-	TRBV6-1	-	TRBJ1-3	TGTGCCAGCAGTGAAACGTTGTGGGCTCGCACCATATATTTT	CASSETLWARTIYF
-	TRBV27	-	TRBJ1-2	TGTGCCAGCAGTCCTGATCTTGCGTACTATGGCTACACCTTC	CASSPDLAYYGYTF
-	TRBV7-9	once	TRBJ2-7	TGTGCCAGCAGCTTAGCCTCCCGCTACGAGCAGTACTTC	CASSLASRYEQYF
-	TRBV27	-	TRBJ1-1	TGTGCCAGCAGCAATACGTGGTACACTGAAGCTTTCTTT	CASSNTWYTEAFF
-	TRBV7-9	-	TRBJ1-1	TGTGCCAGCAGCTCGGGTCCGAACACTGAAGCTTTCTTT	CASSSGPNTEAFF
TRBD1	TRBV5-1	-	TRBJ1-2	TGCGCCAGCAGCCCCGACAGACAGGGCAGCTATGGCTACACCTTC	CASSPDRQGSYGYTF
-	TRBV10-3	-	TRBJ2-1	TGTGCCATCAGTGAGGGGCAGCGGGCCTACAATGAGCAGTTCTTC	CAISEGQRAYNEQFF
-	TRBV13	-	TRBJ2-1	TGTGCCAGCAGCTTAGGCAGGGGCGGCTCCTACAATGAGCAGTTCTTC	CASSLGRGGSYNEQFF
TRBD2	TRBV11-2	-	TRBJ2-1	TGTGCCCTCGGGGGCGGGAGGGTCGGTGAGCAGTTCTTC	CALGGGRVGEQFF
-	TRBV13	few	TRBJ1-2	TGTGCCAGCAGCTTTGGGACACTTTACGACAGCTACACCTTC	CASSFGTLYDSYTF
-	TRBV4-1	-	TRBJ2-2	TGCGCCAGCAGCCAACGAGACCGGGGGACAGTTTCGACATCGAACACCGGGGAGCTGTTTTTT	CASSQRDRGTVSTSNTGELFF
TRBD2	TRBV5-1	once	TRBJ2-1	TGCGCCAGCAGCTTCTCTCTACTAGCGGGAGATACAGTGCAGTTCTTC	CASSFSLLAGDTVQFF
-	TRBV23-1	-	TRBJ2-7	TGCGCCGGGTCCGGACGGAGTTCCAAGTATTTTGAACGAAGCTCCTACGAGCAGTACTTC	CAGSGRSSKYFERSSYEQYF
-	TRBV9	-	TRBJ2-1	TGTGCCAGCAGCGTCGGGGGCCCTGAGCAGTTCTTC	CASSVGGPEQFF